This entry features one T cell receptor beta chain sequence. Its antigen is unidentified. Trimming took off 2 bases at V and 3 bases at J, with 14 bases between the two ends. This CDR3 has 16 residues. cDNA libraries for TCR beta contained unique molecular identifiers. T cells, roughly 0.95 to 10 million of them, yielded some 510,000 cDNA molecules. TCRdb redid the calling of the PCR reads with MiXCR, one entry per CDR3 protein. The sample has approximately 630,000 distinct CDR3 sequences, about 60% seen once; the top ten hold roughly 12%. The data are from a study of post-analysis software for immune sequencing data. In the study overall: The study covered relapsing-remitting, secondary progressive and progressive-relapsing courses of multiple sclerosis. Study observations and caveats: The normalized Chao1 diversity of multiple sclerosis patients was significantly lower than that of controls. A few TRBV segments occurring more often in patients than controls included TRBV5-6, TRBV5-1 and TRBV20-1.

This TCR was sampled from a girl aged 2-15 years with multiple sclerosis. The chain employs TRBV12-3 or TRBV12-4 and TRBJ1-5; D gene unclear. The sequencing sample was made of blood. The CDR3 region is CASSLMPALNNQPQHF. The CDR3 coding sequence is TGTGCCAGCAGTTTAATGCCCGCTTTAAACAATCAGCCCCAGCATTTT.